The sequence of this T cell receptor (beta chain) was determined in a study of Ad26.COV2.S vaccination and SARS-CoV-2 variants. General study points: People who got the vaccine had more spike-specific TCR breadth than people who got placebo. Similar non-spike TCR breadth was observed in recipients of vaccine and of placebo.

Treatment indicated: around 19 received Ad26.COV2.S at low or high dose, single or two shots; about 5 received placebo; per-sample allocation not given. Sampling was done on day 63 after the first vaccine or placebo injection. An adult aged 18-55 years in Boston served as the donor. Sequenced by immunoSEQ multiplex PCR; TCRdb stores in-frame clones only, minus some. The data hold 440,000 or so clones, with less than 95% observed a single time. As for this clone: Antigen unknown.

The sequences come from peripheral blood, collected in a trial of Ad26.COV2.S vaccine versus placebo. This sequence was found in a person aged 18-60 years who received the Ad26.COV2.S COVID-19 vaccine or a placebo.

The CDR3 protein is CASSEAGSYYNEQFF. Written as DNA, the CDR3 is TGCGCCAGTAGCGAAGCGGGATCTTACTACAATGAGCAGTTCTTC. V usage is TRBV5-1 and J usage is TRBJ2-1, with 7 nucleotides matching TRBD2. Trimming cost V 8 bases and J 3 bases; bases outside gene matches: 11. The CDR3 has 15 amino acids. CDR1 is SGHRS, CDR2 YFSETQ, per germline.